Listed here are 4 T cell receptor beta chains from one sample, sequenced in a study of blood T cell repertoires in COVID-19. Using immunoSEQ multiplex PCR, the repertoire was profiled, and TCRdb retains in-frame clones only, with some absent. The data show roughly 180,000 clones, roughly nine tenths seen once. The specimen was peripheral blood. The receptors were sampled from a woman aged 30 to 39 with active or convalescent COVID-19.

Only one count was recorded for this clone. The V gene is TRBV5-1, the J gene TRBJ1-4; 7 bases are a match to TRBD1. The germline V gene has CDR1 SGHRS and CDR2 YFSETQ. The CDR3 runs 15 residues. The J segment lost 6 bases and the V segment lost 3 bases, leaving 8 bases of the junction unmatched. The CDR3 reads CASSYTGEVDEKLFF. In DNA, the CDR3 is TGCGCCAGCAGCTACACAGGGGAGGTGGATGAAAAACTGTTTTTT. Full variable domain (remainder filled in from reference TRBV5-1 and TRBJ1-4): KAGVTQTPRYLIKTRGQQVTLSCSPISGHRSVSWYQQTPGQGLQFLFEYFSETQRNKGNFPGRFSGRQFSNSRSEMNVSTLELGDSALYLCASSYTGEVDEKLFFGSGTQLSVL.

The rearrangement uses TRBV10-3 and TRBJ1-5, with 7 bases lining up with TRBD1. This CDR3 comprises 15 residues. The germline V gene encodes CDR1 ENHRY and CDR2 SYGVKD. The J segment lost 4 bases and the V segment lost 5 bases, leaving 8 bases of the junction unmatched. In DNA, the CDR3 is TGTGCCATCAGTCCCGGACAGGACCCGAATCAGCCCCAGCATTTT. Translation: CAISPGQDPNQPQHF.

This chain joins TRBV27 and TRBJ1-3; tentatively, D is TRBD1 (5 bases). The germline V gene has CDR1 MNHEY and CDR2 SMNVEV (reference sequence). The CDR3 length is 21 residues. The germline V and J ends were trimmed by 4 bases and 1 base, with 29 bases remaining between them. The CDR3 loop is CASSSVLIRQFRVRSGNTIYF. CDR3 sequence (DNA): TGTGCCAGCAGTTCGGTGTTAATACGACAGTTCCGGGTAAGGTCTGGAAACACCATATATTTT.

V usage is TRBV6-4 and J usage is TRBJ2-1; the match to TRBD2 covers 14 bases. Germline CDR1 is MRHNA and CDR2 is SNTAGT. This CDR3 is built from 15 residues. V was clipped by 6 bases and J by 6 bases; unmatched bases: 4. The CDR3 nucleotides read TGTGCCAGCAGGGGACTAGCGGGAGAGGGCAATGAGCAGTTCTTC. It yields the protein CASRGLAGEGNEQFF.